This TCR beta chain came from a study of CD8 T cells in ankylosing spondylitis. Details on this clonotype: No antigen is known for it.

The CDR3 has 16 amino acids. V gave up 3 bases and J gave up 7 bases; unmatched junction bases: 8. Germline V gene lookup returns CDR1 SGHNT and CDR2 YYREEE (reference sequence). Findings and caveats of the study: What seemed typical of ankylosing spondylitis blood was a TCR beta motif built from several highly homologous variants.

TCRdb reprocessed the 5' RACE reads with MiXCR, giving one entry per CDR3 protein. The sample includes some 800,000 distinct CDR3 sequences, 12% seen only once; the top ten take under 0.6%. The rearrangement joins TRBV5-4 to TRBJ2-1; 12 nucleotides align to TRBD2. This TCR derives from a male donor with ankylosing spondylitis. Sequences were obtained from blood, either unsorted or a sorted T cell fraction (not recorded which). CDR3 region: CASSSAASGGANEQFF. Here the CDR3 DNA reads TGTGCCAGCAGCTCGGCGGCTAGCGGGGGGGCGAATGAGCAGTTCTTC.